This T cell receptor beta chain was captured in a study of vaccination and CD4 T cells after COVID-19. Across the study: Collection of post-COVID samples occurred a median around 94 days after diagnosis, spanning a range of 35 to 161.

Germline-derived CDR1 and CDR2 are SEHNR and FQNEAQ (reference sequence). V was trimmed by 6 bases and J by 0 bases, leaving 17 bases between them. The CDR3 totals 17 residues. Sequence data for DNA of cultured CD4+ T cells were generated by the Oncomine TCR Beta short-read assay. TCRdb fed the PCR reads into MiXCR, producing one record per CDR3 protein. The table includes fewer than 20,000 distinct CDR3 sequences, roughly 43% detected once. Noted treatment: roughly ten-day PBMC culture with coronavirus spike peptide pools or control peptides (ViraFEST assay). The authors cultured about 2.2 million PBMCs per well with about 10 IU/ml IL-2 and about 10 ug/ml peptide pools. This clonotype turned up a few times. The antigen is not known. Study-wide results and caveats: A median of around 90% of reactive clones, in convalescent patients, became evident only post-vaccination.

The rearrangement links TRBV7-9 to TRBJ2-2; the D gene is possibly TRBD1 (6 bases). The sample was CD4+ T cells from blood, cultured in vitro, taken before SARS-CoV-2 vaccination. This clonotype originated in a human donor who had recovered from COVID-19. The CDR3 sequence: CASRGSTGHSNTGELFF. Written as DNA, the CDR3 is TGTGCCAGCAGGGGCTCGACGGGACATTCGAACACCGGGGAGCTGTTTTTT.